This paragraph covers one TCR beta chain sequence. Its target is unknown. V lost 6 bases and J lost 0, with 11 bases in between. The germline gives CDR1 SNHLY, CDR2 FYNNEI. This CDR3 region has 14 residues. Assay used: immunoSEQ multiplex PCR; TCRdb lists only in-frame clones, some missing. The sample consists of roughly 35,000 clones, 75% to 90% of them appearing once. The data belong to a study of monozygotic twins with cystic fibrosis. Study at large: Roughly 3.2 micrograms of fragmented DNA underwent roughly 16 PCR cycles for library preparation.

Findings and limits, study-wide: In this small cohort, shared CDR3 numbers showed no association with age, concordance or disease severity. Low clonality (median around 0.0094) suggested a mostly naive repertoire. Monozygotic CF twin pairs shared significantly more nucleotide-identical clonotypes than unrelated CF individuals did.

The sequenced sample was blood. The rearrangement uses TRBV2 and TRBJ1-1; D may be TRBD1 (5 bases). The clonotype originates from a girl aged 2 to 10 with cystic fibrosis. The CDR3 bases are TGTGCCAGCAGGCTTCGGGGCCTGAACACTGAAGCTTTCTTT. It yields the protein CASRLRGLNTEAFF.